These 18 T cell receptor beta chains originate from one sample sequenced in a study of beta chain features in type 1 diabetes. Points from the study as a whole: The study found moderately but significantly shorter TCRB CDR3s in all four CD4+ subsets of Type 1 diabetes patients.

These receptors have no known antigen. Expressed TCRB transcripts were sequenced because the isolated RNA had all been reverse transcribed beforehand. The assay was immunoSEQ multiplex PCR, and TCRdb's table has in-frame clones only and misses some. The sample has some 350,000 clones, about 10% seen once. The sample taken for sequencing was central memory CD4+ T cells from blood. The receptor set was obtained from a man aged 25 to 40 with type 1 diabetes.

Only a few counts were recorded for this clone. This rearrangement joins TRBV27 to TRBJ2-3; D remains unclear. The CDR3 extends over 13 amino acids. Germline-derived CDR1 and CDR2 are MNHEY and SMNVEV (reference sequence). Between the trimmed V and J ends, which lost 8 bases and 5 bases, there was a span of 14 bases. CDR3 region: CASQPVAKDTQYF. Here the CDR3 DNA reads TGTGCCAGCCAGCCGGTGGCGAAAGATACGCAGTATTTT.

The chain is built from TRBV30 and TRBJ2-3; 13 positions agree with TRBD2. CDR3 length: 16 residues. J gave up 4 bases and V 1 base, and 5 bases lay outside the gene matches. Per the germline V gene, CDR1 is GTSNPN and CDR2 is SVGIG (reference sequence). The CDR3 DNA reads as TGTGCCTGGAGTGCGACTAGCGGGAGGCAGGCAGATACGCAGTATTTT. It translates to CAWSATSGRQADTQYF. Using reference TRBV30 and TRBJ2-3 for the parts outside the CDR3, the full variable domain is SQTIHQWPATLVQPVGSPLSLECTVEGTSNPNLYWYRQAAGRGLQLLFYSVGIGQISSEVPQNLSASRPQDRQFILSSKKLLLSDSGFYLCAWSATSGRQADTQYFGPGTRLTVL.

With respect to this clone: This may be a read error: a much more frequent sequence differs by one nucleotide. This rearrangement joins TRBV6-6 to TRBJ1-1; D gene uncertain. The CDR3 extends over 11 amino acids. Germline V gives CDR1 MNHNY, CDR2 SVGAGI (reference sequence). V dropped 7 bases and J dropped 2 bases, with 5 bases sitting between them. The CDR3 region has the DNA TGTGCCAGCACGGATAACACTGAAGCTTTCTTT. Protein sequence: CASTDNTEAFF.

The CDR3 is CASSLGTSWGAFF. CDR3 nucleotide sequence: TGTGCCAGTAGTCTCGGGACCTCCTGGGGAGCTTTCTTT. The rearrangement links TRBV19 to TRBJ1-1; perhaps TRBD1 as D (5 bases). The CDR3 is made up of 13 amino acids. From germline, CDR1 is LNHDA and CDR2 SQIVND (reference sequence). The germline V and J ends were trimmed by 5 bases and 10 bases, with 17 bases remaining between them. The variable domain in full, with the rest retrieved from reference TRBV19 and TRBJ1-1, is DGGITQSPKYLFRKEGQNVTLSCEQNLNHDAMYWYRQDPGQGLRLIYYSQIVNDFQKGDIAEGYSVSREKKESFPLTVTSAQKNPTAFYLCASSLGTSWGAFFGQGTRLTVV.

This clone was seen only a few times. The chain joins TRBV6-6 to TRBJ1-1; TRBD1 is a possible D gene (5 bases). Deletions cut 5 bases from V and 4 bases from J, with 14 bases between. The CDR3 contains 14 residues. Per the germline V gene, CDR1 is MNHNY and CDR2 is SVGAGI (reference sequence). The CDR3 is CASSGAPASTEAFF. The CDR3 DNA reads as TGTGCCAGCAGTGGGGCCCCCGCGAGCACTGAAGCTTTCTTT.

V gene TRBV28 combines with J gene TRBJ1-5; D remains ambiguous. From germline, CDR1 is MDHEN and CDR2 SYDVKM. The CDR3 length is 11 residues. Trimming took off 10 bases at V and 2 bases at J, with 6 bases between the two ends. CDR3 sequence: CATGRNQPQHF. The DNA of the CDR3 is TGTGCCACTGGCCGCAATCAGCCCCAGCATTTT.

This clone was recorded many times. The V call is TRBV19, the J call TRBJ2-7; TRBD2 agrees at 9 bases. Trimming cost V 10 bases and J 0 bases; bases outside gene matches: 7. The CDR3 is 14 residues long. The germline CDR1 and CDR2 sequences are LNHDA and SQIVND (reference sequence). CDR3 loop: CATSRLADSYEQYF. CDR3 nucleotides: TGTGCCACCTCAAGACTAGCGGACTCCTACGAGCAGTACTTC.

This clone was observed a handful of times. This CDR3 reads CASSSESGTGGYEQYF. The DNA for the CDR3 is TGTGCCAGCAGCTCAGAAAGCGGGACAGGGGGCTACGAGCAGTACTTC. V is TRBV11-2 and J is TRBJ2-7; 11 bases match TRBD1. Trimming at V came to 4 bases and at J to 3 bases, leaving 8 bases not matched to a gene. CDR1 is SGHAT and CDR2 is FQNNGV in the germline V gene. This CDR3 region has 16 residues.

The chain has TRBV5-8 and TRBJ1-2; 8 nucleotides align to TRBD1. Looked up from germline, CDR1 is SGHTS and CDR2 is YDEGEE. This CDR3 contains 17 residues. Trimming removed 1 base from V and 4 bases from J; junction bases left unmatched: 12. CDR3 sequence: CASSLLLDRVNFYGYTF. CDR3 sequence (DNA): TGTGCCAGCAGCTTGCTTTTGGACAGGGTTAACTTCTATGGCTACACCTTC. The variable domain in full, completed from reference TRBV5-8 and TRBJ1-2, reads EAGVTQSPTHLIKTRGQQATLRCSPISGHTSVYWYQQALGLGLQFLLWYDEGEERNRGNFPPRFSGRQFPNYSSELNVNALELEDSALYLCASSLLLDRVNFYGYTFGSGTRLTVV.

The sample holds many counts of this clone. V gene TRBV30 combines with J gene TRBJ2-1, with D perhaps matching TRBD1 or TRBD2 (7 bases each). CDR3 length: 15 amino acids. V lost 2 bases to trimming and J lost 4 bases, with 15 bases between them. Germline loops: CDR1 GTSNPN, CDR2 SVGIG (reference sequence). The CDR3 bases are TGTGCCTGGAGTCGGGACAGCGGGGTTTACAATGAGCAGTTCTTC. This encodes CAWSRDSGVYNEQFF.

The chain couples TRBV13 to TRBJ2-2; 8 positions agree with TRBD1. Germline V gene lookup returns CDR1 PRHDT and CDR2 FYEKMQ (reference sequence). V was clipped by 3 bases and J by 4 bases; unmatched bases: 4. This CDR3 is built from 15 residues. CDR3 sequence: CASSFRDRSTGELFF. CDR3 DNA: TGTGCCAGCAGCTTCCGGGACAGGTCCACCGGGGAGCTGTTTTTT. Variable domain in full (rest from reference TRBV13 and TRBJ2-2): AAGVIQSPRHLIKEKRETATLKCYPIPRHDTVYWYQQGPGQDPQFLISFYEKMQSDKGSIPDRFSAQQFSDYHSELNMSSLELGDSALYFCASSFRDRSTGELFFGEGSRLTVL.

The rearrangement uses TRBV28 and TRBJ1-1, with D unclear. The CDR3 extends over 12 amino acids. The V end lost 1 base, the J end lost 7 bases, and 7 bases lay between the germline ends. Germline CDR1 reads MDHEN; CDR2 reads SYDVKM. The CDR3 reads CASSLSKVEAFF. Here the CDR3 DNA reads TGTGCCAGCAGTTTATCTAAAGTTGAAGCTTTCTTT.

The CDR3 coding sequence is TGCGCCAGCAGCCGGACAGGACTAGCATATGACAATGAGCAGTTCTTC. As protein: CASSRTGLAYDNEQFF. J is TRBJ2-1 and V is TRBV4-3; possibly TRBD2 for D (8 bases). There are 16 residues in the CDR3. The V end lost 4 bases, the J end lost 5 bases, and 18 bases lay between the germline ends. Germline V gives CDR1 LGHNA, CDR2 YSLEER.

This clone has just a few counts. This chain links TRBV27 with TRBJ2-7; 10 bases line up with TRBD1. V lost 3 bases, J lost 4 bases, and 12 bases stayed unmatched. The CDR3 length is 17 residues. Germline CDR1 reads MNHEY; CDR2 reads SMNVEV (reference sequence). CDR3 nucleotides: TGTGCCAGCAGTTTCGCGATGGTGACAGGGGGCATTTACGAGCAGTACTTC. This gives the protein CASSFAMVTGGIYEQYF.

V gene TRBV7-9 combines with J gene TRBJ2-7, with TRBD1 matching over 10 bases. This CDR3 region has 17 residues. V lost 1 base to trimming and J lost 1 base; unmatched junction nucleotides: 7. Germline V lookup: CDR1 SEHNR, CDR2 FQNEAQ (reference sequence). In DNA form, the CDR3 reads TGTGCCAGCAGCTTAGTCCCGGGACAGGGGTCATCCTACGAGCAGTACTTC. Translating gives CASSLVPGQGSSYEQYF. The whole variable domain, filled in from reference TRBV7-9 and TRBJ2-7, reads DTGVSQNPRHKITKRGQNVTFRCDPISEHNRLYWYRQTLGQGPEFLTYFQNEAQLEKSRLLSDRFSAERPKGSFSTLEIQRTEQGDSAMYLCASSLVPGQGSSYEQYFGPGTRLTVT.

This clone has a handful of counts. The chain has TRBV19 and TRBJ1-1; 11 bases are shared with TRBD1. The trim removed 5 bases at V and 0 bases at J, leaving 2 bases unmatched. Germline V gene data show CDR1 as LNHDA and CDR2 as SQIVND (reference sequence). This CDR3 contains 15 residues. Here the CDR3 reads CASSGQGAMNTEAFF. The CDR3 DNA sequence: TGTGCCAGTAGTGGACAGGGGGCAATGAACACTGAAGCTTTCTTT.

This clone was recorded a few times. The CDR3 sequence is CAWSAPGTGIMNTEAFF. The CDR3 bases are TGTGCCTGGAGTGCCCCCGGGACAGGAATTATGAACACTGAAGCTTTCTTT. The chain uses TRBV30 and TRBJ1-1, with 8 nucleotides matching TRBD1. V shed 1 base, J shed 0 bases, and the junction held 10 bases outside the gene matches. This CDR3 is built from 17 residues. Germline values: CDR1 GTSNPN, CDR2 SVGIG (reference sequence).

This clone was seen a few times. CDR3 coding DNA: TGTGCCAGCAGTTCACCCCTCTGGCGGGGCACTGAAGCTTTCTTT. Translation: CASSSPLWRGTEAFF. The V gene is TRBV28, the J gene TRBJ1-1; no firm D call. Germline CDR1 and CDR2: MDHEN and SYDVKM. Trimming pared 4 bases from V and 4 bases from J, leaving 16 bases between. This CDR3 has 15 amino acids.